A selection of T cell receptor beta chains follows, all from one sample in a study of blood T cell repertoires in COVID-19. Method: immunoSEQ multiplex PCR; TCRdb's copy keeps in-frame clones and lacks some. The sample carries 200,000 to 300,000 clones, approximately 86% recorded once. Source material: peripheral blood. The receptors come from a man aged 30 to 39 with active or convalescent COVID-19. Both conserved end residues are trimmed from each CDR3.

>TRBV10-3|TRBJ2-5
ATEETQY
>TRBV19|TRBJ2-7
ATATRTYEQY
>TRBV27|TRBJ2-7
ASSLFREASNEQY
>TRBV4-1|TRBJ1-5
ASSPGGANSNQPQH
>TRBV15|TRBJ2-3
ATRVRRGATPQY
>TRBV6-5|TRBJ2-7
ATGTGGPYEQY
>TRBV3-1/TRBV3-2|TRBJ2-5
ASSQEFTSGGTPQETQY
>TRBV6-5|TRBJ1-1
ASGVGRDTEAF
>TRBV19|TRBJ1-2
ASSIAADTGGYT
>TRBV21-1|TRBJ1-2
ASSLQARYGYT
>TRBV5-8|TRBJ2-7
ASSLAARGTYEQY
>TRBV11-2|TRBJ2-3
ASSRPGLASTDTQY
>TRBV27|TRBJ1-5
ASSYRGAAPQH
>TRBV6-5|TRBJ2-7
ASNPSGVSEQY
>TRBV14|TRBJ2-3
ASSPGLLIYSTDTQY
>TRBV7-6|TRBJ1-2
ASSPGGQGSYGYT
>TRBV7-9|TRBJ2-5
ASSLGQGTETQY
>TRBV2|TRBJ1-5
ASSAGNRDSQPQH
>TRBV30|TRBJ1-2
AWSVGGHGYT
>TRBV6-2/TRBV6-3|TRBJ2-7
ASSYQATYEQY
>TRBV5-4|TRBJ2-7
ASSSRDRAYEQY
>TRBV9|TRBJ2-3
ASSVVSSGVTDTQY
>TRBV19|TRBJ1-2
ASTYVARGYGYT
>TRBV4-1|TRBJ2-7
ASSQEPTIRTYEQY
>TRBV29-1|TRBJ1-1
SVIDSMNTEAF
>TRBV25-1|TRBJ1-2
ASREDTGGNYGYT